This TCR beta chain was identified during a study of control samples from healthy donors and cancer patients. Generated by immunoSEQ multiplex PCR, the TCRdb table keeps only in-frame clones and is missing some. The repertoire holds about 110,000 clones, with around four fifths as singletons. The CDR3 runs to 14 residues. Trimming removed 5 bases from V and 8 bases from J, with 13 bases in between. Germline assignment: CDR1 MDHEN and CDR2 SYDVKM. Sequencing was carried out using blood. The source is a woman aged 45 to 65 in good health. The rearrangement joins TRBV28 to TRBJ1-6, with a weak D call TRBD1 (6 bases). The CDR3 nucleotides are TGTGCCAGCAGTCCAACAGGGTCTGATTCACCCCTCCACTTT. This sequence encodes CASSPTGSDSPLHF.